Here is one T cell receptor beta chain with its context. Its antigen is unknown. These data originate in a study of cytomegalovirus exposure and HLA in healthy donors. Study observations and caveats: Whilst most TCR sequences proved rare, a subset of public TCRs occurred across many donors.

PCR employed 60 Vbeta and 13 Jbeta primers. Generated by immunoSEQ multiplex PCR, the TCRdb table keeps only in-frame clones and is missing some. The sample records tens of thousands of clones, around 76% being singletons. Per germline, CDR1 SGHRS and CDR2 YFSETQ. V lost 4 bases and J lost 6, with 16 bases in between. The CDR3 runs 14 residues. The clonotype was recovered from a woman in her twenties or thirties in good health and CMV-seropositive. The specimen was PBMCs. The chain has TRBV5-1 and TRBJ1-1, with D possibly being TRBD1 (5 bases). The CDR3 region is CASSSSGEKPEAFF. The CDR3 coding sequence is TGCGCCAGCAGCAGTTCGGGGGAGAAACCTGAAGCTTTCTTT.